This paragraph reports one T cell receptor (beta chain). Its specificity is not known. Per the germline V gene, CDR1 is LGHNA and CDR2 is YSLEER. The CDR3 consists of 16 residues. After removal of 1 base from V and 3 bases from J, the junction contained 8 bases not matched to a gene. Clones were sequenced by immunoSEQ multiplex PCR, and TCRdb holds only the in-frame ones, with some missing. The sample shows about 2 million clones, over 85% of them seen only once. Naive CD8 cells were CD45RO-negative, positively selected for CCR7, excluding terminally differentiated effector memory CD45RA+ cells. Healthy HIV-negative adults without recent acute infections or vaccinations served as donors. These data are taken from a study of shared clonotypes between healthy human individuals. Across the whole study: Three plates each covered CD4 naive and memory; CD8 naive two, CD8 memory one.

Whole-study findings and limits: Relative to memory subsets, naive subsets generally showed larger estimated richness.

The chain has TRBV4-3 and TRBJ1-1; 7 nucleotides line up with TRBD1. Sample: naive CD8+ T cells sorted from blood. This TCR was sampled from a man aged 18 to 30 in good health. In DNA form, the CDR3 reads TGCGCCAGCAGCCAAGGGGCAGGGGGTGAGGACACTGAAGCTTTCTTT. Residues: CASSQGAGGEDTEAFF.